The entry below gives a single T cell receptor (beta chain) sequence along with its context. The entry originates in a study of cytomegalovirus exposure and HLA in healthy donors. It was with 60 Vbeta and 13 Jbeta primers that the PCR ran. TCRdb's table, derived via immunoSEQ multiplex PCR, lists solely in-frame clones and lacks some. Of 240,000 or so clones listed, roughly 80% are singletons. CDR3 size: 16 residues. Germline V gene data show CDR1 as SGHTA and CDR2 as FQGNSA. Trimming cost V 3 bases and J 6 bases; bases outside gene matches: 7. The sequencing sample was made of PBMCs. This chain uses TRBV7-2 with TRBJ2-1; 11 bases are a match to TRBD1. The sequence derives from a woman between 40 and 55 years old in good health and CMV-seropositive. CDR3 coding DNA: TGTGCCAGCAGCTTTTTAACGGGGACAGGGGGCAATGAGCAGTTCTTC. Amino acids: CASSFLTGTGGNEQFF.